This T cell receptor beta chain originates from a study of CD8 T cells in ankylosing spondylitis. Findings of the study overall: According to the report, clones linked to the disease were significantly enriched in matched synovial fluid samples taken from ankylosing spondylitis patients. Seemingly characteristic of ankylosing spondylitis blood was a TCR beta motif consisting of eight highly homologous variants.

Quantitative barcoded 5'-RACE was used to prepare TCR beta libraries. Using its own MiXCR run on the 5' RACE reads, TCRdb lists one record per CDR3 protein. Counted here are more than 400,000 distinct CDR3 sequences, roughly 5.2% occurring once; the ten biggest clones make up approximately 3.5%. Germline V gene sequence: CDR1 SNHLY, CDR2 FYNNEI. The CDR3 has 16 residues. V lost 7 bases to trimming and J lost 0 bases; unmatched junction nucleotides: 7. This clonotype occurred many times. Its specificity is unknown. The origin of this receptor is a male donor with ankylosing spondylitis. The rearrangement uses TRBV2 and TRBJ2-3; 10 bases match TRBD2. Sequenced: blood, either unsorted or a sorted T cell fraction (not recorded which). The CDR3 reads CASKPSGSWSTDTQYF. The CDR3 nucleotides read TGTGCCAGCAAACCTAGCGGGAGCTGGAGCACAGATACGCAGTATTTT.